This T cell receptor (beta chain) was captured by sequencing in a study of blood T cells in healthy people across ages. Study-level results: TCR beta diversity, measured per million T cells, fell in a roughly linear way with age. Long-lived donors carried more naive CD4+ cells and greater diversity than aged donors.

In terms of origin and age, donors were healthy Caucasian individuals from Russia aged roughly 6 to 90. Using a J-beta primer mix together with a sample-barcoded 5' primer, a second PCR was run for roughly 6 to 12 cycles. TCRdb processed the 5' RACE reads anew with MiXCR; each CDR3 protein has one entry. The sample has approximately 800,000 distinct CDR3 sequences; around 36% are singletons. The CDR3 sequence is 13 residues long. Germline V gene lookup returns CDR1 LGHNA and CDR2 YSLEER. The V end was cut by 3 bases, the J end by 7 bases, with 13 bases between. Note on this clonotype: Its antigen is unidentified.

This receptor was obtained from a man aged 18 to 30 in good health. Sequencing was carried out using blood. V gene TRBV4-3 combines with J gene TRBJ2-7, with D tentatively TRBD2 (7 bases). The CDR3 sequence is CASSHGGDNEQYF. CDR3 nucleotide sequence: TGCGCCAGCAGCCATGGGGGGGACAATGAGCAGTACTTC.